A single T cell receptor (beta chain) is shown here with its context. Antigen specificity is unknown. Samples were taken at baseline and on day 1 of cycles 4 and 7. The data were obtained in a study of OX40 agonist ivuxolimab in advanced cancers. Study at large: Patients with prior anti-PD-1, anti-PD-L1 or anti-CTLA-4 therapy were eligible; approximately 37% had some. Study-wide results and caveats: Some patients who did not respond also had low normalized T-cell clonal expansion.

J gave up 4 bases and V 3 bases, and 8 bases lay outside the gene matches. The V gene's germline CDR1 is SGDLS and CDR2 YYNGEE. CDR3 length equals 16 residues. TCRdb keeps only in-frame clones here, not all; method: immunoSEQ multiplex PCR. The sample holds 70,000 to 95,000 clones, 84% seen once. The rearrangement links TRBV9 to TRBJ1-2; 11 bases agree with TRBD1. The source is an adult with an advanced solid tumor such as melanoma, head and neck, liver or kidney cancer. Sequenced material: CD4+ or CD8+ T cells sorted from blood, taken in a trial of the OX40 agonist ivuxolimab. The CDR3 bases are TGTGCCAGCAGCGGGTACGGACAGGGGGCTTCCTATGGCTACACCTTC. Its protein is CASSGYGQGASYGYTF.